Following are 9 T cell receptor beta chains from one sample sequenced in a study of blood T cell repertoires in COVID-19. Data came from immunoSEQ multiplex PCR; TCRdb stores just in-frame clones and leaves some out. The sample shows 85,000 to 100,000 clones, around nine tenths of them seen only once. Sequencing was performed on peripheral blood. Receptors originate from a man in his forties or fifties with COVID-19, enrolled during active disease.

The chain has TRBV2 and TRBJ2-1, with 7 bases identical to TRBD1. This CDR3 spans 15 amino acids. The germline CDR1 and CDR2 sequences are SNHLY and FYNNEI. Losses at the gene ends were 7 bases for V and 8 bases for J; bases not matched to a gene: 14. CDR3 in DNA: TGTGCCAGCAAAAATCGACAGGGAATCGGTGATGAGCAGTTCTTC. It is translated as CASKNRQGIGDEQFF.

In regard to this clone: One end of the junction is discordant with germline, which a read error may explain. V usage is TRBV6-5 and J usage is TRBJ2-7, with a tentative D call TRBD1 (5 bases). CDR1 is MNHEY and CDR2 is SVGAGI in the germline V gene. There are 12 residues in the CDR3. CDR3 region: CASSPNRQTMRF. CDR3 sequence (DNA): TGTGCCAGCAGTCCGAACAGACAGACCATGAGATTC.

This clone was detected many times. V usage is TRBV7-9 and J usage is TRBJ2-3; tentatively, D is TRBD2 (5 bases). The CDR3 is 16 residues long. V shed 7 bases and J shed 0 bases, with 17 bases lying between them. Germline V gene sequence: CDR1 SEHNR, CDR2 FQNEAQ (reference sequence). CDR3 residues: CASITEGSPSTDTQYF. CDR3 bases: TGTGCCAGCATCACCGAAGGGAGTCCTAGCACAGATACGCAGTATTTT.

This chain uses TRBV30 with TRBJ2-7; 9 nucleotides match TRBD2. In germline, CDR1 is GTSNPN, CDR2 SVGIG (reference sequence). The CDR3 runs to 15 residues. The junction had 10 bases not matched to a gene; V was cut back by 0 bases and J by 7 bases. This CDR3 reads CAWSVGGGASWEQYF. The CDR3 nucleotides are TGTGCCTGGAGTGTAGGCGGGGGGGCCTCGTGGGAGCAGTACTTC. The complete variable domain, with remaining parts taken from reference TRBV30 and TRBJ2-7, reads SQTIHQWPATLVQPVGSPLSLECTVEGTSNPNLYWYRQAAGRGLQLLFYSVGIGQISSEVPQNLSASRPQDRQFILSSKKLLLSDSGFYLCAWSVGGGASWEQYFGPGTRLTVT.

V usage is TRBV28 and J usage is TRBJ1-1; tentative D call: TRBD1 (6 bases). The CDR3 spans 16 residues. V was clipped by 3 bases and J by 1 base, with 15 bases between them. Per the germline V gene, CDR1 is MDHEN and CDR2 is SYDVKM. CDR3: CASSFGWTVSNTEAFF. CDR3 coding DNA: TGTGCCAGCAGTTTTGGGTGGACAGTGTCGAACACTGAAGCTTTCTTT.

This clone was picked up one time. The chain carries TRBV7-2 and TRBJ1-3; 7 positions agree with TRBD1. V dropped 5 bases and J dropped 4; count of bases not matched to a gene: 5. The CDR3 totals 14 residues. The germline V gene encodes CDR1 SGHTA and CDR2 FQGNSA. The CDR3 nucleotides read TGTGCCAGCAGCCCGGACAGGATCGGAAACACCATATATTTT. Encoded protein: CASSPDRIGNTIYF.

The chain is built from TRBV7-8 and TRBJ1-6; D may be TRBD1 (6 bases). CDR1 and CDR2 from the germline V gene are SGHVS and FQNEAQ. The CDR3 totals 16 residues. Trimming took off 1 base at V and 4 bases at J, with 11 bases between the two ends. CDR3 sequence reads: CASSLELGAYNSPLHF. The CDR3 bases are TGTGCCAGCAGCTTAGAATTGGGGGCTTATAATTCACCCCTCCACTTT.

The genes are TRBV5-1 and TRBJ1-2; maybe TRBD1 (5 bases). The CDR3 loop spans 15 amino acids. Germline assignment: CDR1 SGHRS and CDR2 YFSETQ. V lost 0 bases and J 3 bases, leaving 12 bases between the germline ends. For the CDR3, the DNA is TGCGCCAGCAGCTTGGCCCCCGACAGAGACTATGGCTACACCTTC. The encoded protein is CASSLAPDRDYGYTF. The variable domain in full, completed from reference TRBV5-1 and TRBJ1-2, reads KAGVTQTPRYLIKTRGQQVTLSCSPISGHRSVSWYQQTPGQGLQFLFEYFSETQRNKGNFPGRFSGRQFSNSRSEMNVSTLELGDSALYLCASSLAPDRDYGYTFGSGTRLTVV.

CDR3: CASSSYRGNEQFF. In DNA, the CDR3 is TGTGCCAGCAGTTCTTACAGGGGAAATGAGCAGTTCTTC. The chain has TRBV6-5 and TRBJ2-1, with 7 bases aligning to TRBD1. Trimming cost V 4 bases and J 7 bases; bases outside gene matches: 4. Germline assignment: CDR1 MNHEY and CDR2 SVGAGI. The length of the CDR3 is 13 residues.